A selection of T cell receptor beta chains follows, all from one sample in a study of monozygotic twins with inflammatory bowel disease. TCRdb re-called the 5' RACE reads, yielding one record per CDR3 amino acid sequence without DNA. This repertoire includes about 300,000 distinct CDR3 sequences. The material sequenced was blood. These receptors were taken from a human donor with ulcerative colitis or Crohn's disease, or a healthy co-twin of an affected twin (not recorded which). The CDR3 runs from the conserved cysteine through the conserved F or W.

j_gene,v_gene,CDR3aa
TRBJ1-1,TRBV6-1,CASSRQGAGHTEAFF
TRBJ2-1,TRBV24-1,CATGTTSGRGNEQFF
TRBJ1-1,TRBV12-5,CASGPGQGSTEAFF
TRBJ2-4,TRBV9,CASSPRTGENIQYF
TRBJ1-6,TRBV21-1,CASSNSGPTLLDSPLHF
TRBJ1-5,TRBV12-3/TRBV12-4,CASSLEGSMPQHF
TRBJ1-5,TRBV12-3/TRBV12-4,CASTKEGRQPQHF
TRBJ2-1,TRBV7-2,CASSLVASSYSEQFF
TRBJ2-7,TRBV9,CASSLQGADYEQYF
TRBJ2-3,TRBV7-2,CASSPQIGGGYIADTQYF
TRBJ2-5,TRBV12-3/TRBV12-4,CASSSHRDETQETQYF
TRBJ2-4,TRBV27,CASSFIGGKAKNIQYF
TRBJ1-5,TRBV20-1,CSAKRRPNQPQHF
TRBJ1-2,TRBV15,CATREGTANNYGYTF
TRBJ2-1,TRBV7-8,CASSDKQIRGEQFF
TRBJ1-6,TRBV5-1,CASSLEPGQGNSPLHF
TRBJ2-1,TRBV9,CASSVAVTRGGEQFF
TRBJ1-4,TRBV15,CATSSRGTNEKLFF